The 8 T cell receptor beta chains below come from one sample, sequenced in a study of cytomegalovirus exposure and HLA in healthy donors. With 60 Vbeta and 13 Jbeta primers, the PCR was carried out. This table comes from immunoSEQ multiplex PCR, and its TCRdb copy is limited to in-frame clones, with some not included. The top ten clones hold 1.5% of a sample with over 150,000 clones, over 80% of them seen once. The sample was PBMCs. These TCRs come from a girl between 10 and 17 years old in good health and CMV-seropositive.

The chain links TRBV5-6 to TRBJ2-5; TRBD2 matches at 7 bases. CDR1 is SGHDT and CDR2 is YYEEEE in the germline V gene. Trimming took 3 bases from V and 5 from J; bases not matched to a gene: 10. This CDR3 spans 15 amino acids. In DNA, the CDR3 is TGTGCCAGCAGCTGGGGCGGTTCCGGGAGGGAGACCCAGTACTTC. It codes for CASSWGGSGRETQYF.

Concerning this clone: Germline and junction disagree at one end, which may indicate a read error. CDR3 DNA: TGTGCTAGCAGCTTAGCAGTTGACAGCTCCTACGAGCAGTACTTC. Translating it yields CASSLAVDSSYEQYF. The gene calls are TRBV7-7 and TRBJ2-7; a possible D gene is TRBD1 (5 bases). The CDR3 length is 15 residues. Germline loops: CDR1 SSHAT, CDR2 FNYEAQ (reference sequence).

The rearrangement uses TRBV27 and TRBJ2-7; 11 nucleotides match TRBD1. Unmatched junction bases numbered 6, after V lost 10 bases and J lost 1 base. Germline V gene lookup returns CDR1 MNHEY and CDR2 SMNVEV (reference sequence). This CDR3 is built from 14 residues. CDR3 nucleotides: TGTGCCATCAACAGGGACAGGGGGTCCTACGAGCAGTACTTC. It yields the protein CAINRDRGSYEQYF.

This clone was recorded many times. The chain joins TRBV2 to TRBJ2-7, with 7 bases fitting TRBD2. Germline V gives CDR1 SNHLY, CDR2 FYNNEI. The CDR3 covers 15 residues. V lost 6 bases, J lost 3 bases, and 11 bases stayed unmatched. The CDR3 DNA follows: TGTGCCAGCAGCCCATTAACGGGAGGCTTCTACGAGCAGTACTTC. Protein product: CASSPLTGGFYEQYF. The full variable domain, rest sourced from reference TRBV2 and TRBJ2-7, is EPEVTQTPSHQVTQMGQEVILRCVPISNHLYFYWYRQILGQKVEFLVSFYNNEISEKSEIFDDQFSVERPDGSNFTLKIRSTKLEDSAMYFCASSPLTGGFYEQYFGPGTRLTVT.

The genes are TRBV29-1 and TRBJ2-3, with D perhaps matching TRBD2 (5 bases). Between the trimmed V and J ends, which lost 6 bases and 1 base, there was a span of 20 bases. Per germline, CDR1 SQVTM and CDR2 ANQGSEA. The CDR3 is 16 amino acids. The CDR3 nucleotides read TGCAGCGTCCCTGTGAGAGGGAATGAGGGCACAGATACGCAGTATTTT. Its protein product is CSVPVRGNEGTDTQYF.

Here the CDR3 reads CASSLPKPGEQYF. DNA for the CDR3: TGTGCCAGCAGTTTACCAAAACCGGGGGAGCAGTACTTC. The V and J genes are TRBV28 and TRBJ2-7; maybe TRBD2 (5 bases). Trimming cost V 2 bases and J 7 bases, with 12 bases left between them. This CDR3 is 13 amino acids long. Germline CDR1 is MDHEN and CDR2 is SYDVKM.

The V call is TRBV7-3, the J call TRBJ2-5; D possibly corresponds to TRBD2 (5 bases). Trimming shortened V by 5 bases and J by 7 bases, and 11 bases separated the two germline ends. The length of the CDR3 is 12 residues. Looked up from germline, CDR1 is SGHTA and CDR2 is FQGTGA. The CDR3 DNA follows: TGTGCCAGCAGCCCCGCCGGAGGGACCCAGTACTTC. It specifies CASSPAGGTQYF. Drawing the rest from reference TRBV7-3 and TRBJ2-5, the complete variable domain is GAGVSQTPSNKVTEKGKYVELRCDPISGHTALYWYRQSLGQGPEFLIYFQGTGAADDSGLPNDRFFAVRPEGSVSTLKIQRTERGDSAVYLCASSPAGGTQYFGPGTRLLVL.

In DNA, the CDR3 is TGTGCCAGCAGCTTAGGCGGGGACGTCAGCTCCTACGAGCAGTACTTC. It yields the protein CASSLGGDVSSYEQYF. The rearrangement uses TRBV7-9 and TRBJ2-7; a possible D gene is TRBD2 (6 bases). This CDR3 has 16 residues. Germline CDR1 reads SEHNR; CDR2 reads FQNEAQ (reference sequence). Trimming pared 1 base from V and 0 bases from J, leaving 13 bases between.